The clone carrying this T cell receptor beta chain occurred once. Its matching antigen is unknown. The sample belongs to a study of CD8 T cells in Susac syndrome. The study, taken as a whole, reports: The study recognized that its TCR sequencing and HLA analysis covered a relatively small number of individuals.

From blood CD8+ and CD4+ T cells, the TCR beta chain was sequenced. Stable or active relapsing-remitting multiple sclerosis, untreated and meeting revised McDonald criteria, defined the controls. V was trimmed by 5 bases and J by 3 bases, leaving 10 bases between them. Germline CDR1 and CDR2: SGHAT and FQNNGV. CDR3 size: 14 residues. Random hexamers were used to reverse transcribe the RNA input (about 0.5 to 1 ug). TCR beta CDR3 was amplified by immunoSEQ multiplex PCR. This amplification extended across 54 Vbeta and 13 Jbeta segments. Each CDR3 protein gets one entry after TCRdb re-called the immunoSEQ multiplex PCR reads with MiXCR. The sample has approximately 120,000 distinct CDR3 sequences; 90% to 95% are singletons.

This TCR derives from a human donor with multiple sclerosis. V is TRBV11-2 and J is TRBJ1-4, with TRBD1 as a possible D gene (5 bases). The sample taken for sequencing was CD8+ T cells from PBMCs. CDR3 protein: CASSRGAANEKLFF. The CDR3 nucleotides are TGTGCCAGCAGCCGGGGCGCGGCTAATGAAAAACTGTTTTTT.